The 24 T cell receptor beta chains reported below all come from one sample, sequenced in a study of blood T cell repertoires in COVID-19. Assay used: immunoSEQ multiplex PCR; TCRdb lists only in-frame clones, some missing. The sample includes roughly 230,000 clones, under 90% of them seen just once. Material for sequencing was PBMCs or T cells enriched from blood (not recorded which). Every receptor here comes from a woman aged 25 to 39 with acute COVID-19.

This chain uses TRBV7-9 with TRBJ2-2; D not resolved. In germline, CDR1 is SEHNR, CDR2 FQNEAQ (reference sequence). Trimming took 0 bases from V and 6 from J, leaving 11 bases between them. This CDR3 region has 15 residues. The CDR3 region has the DNA TGTGCCAGCAGCTTAGCGTCTAGTCGAGCCGGGGAGCTGTTTTTT. This gives the protein CASSLASSRAGELFF.

The chain uses TRBV19 and TRBJ1-1; TRBD1 agrees at 8 bases. J was trimmed by 0 bases and V by 6 bases; bases with no gene match: 3. Germline V lookup: CDR1 LNHDA, CDR2 SQIVND (reference sequence). CDR3 length: 14 amino acids. The CDR3 DNA follows: TGTGCCAGTAGCCAGGACAGGGTGAACACTGAAGCTTTCTTT. Its translation is CASSQDRVNTEAFF.

The chain carries TRBV9 and TRBJ2-2; 12 bases fit TRBD2. From germline, CDR1 is SGDLS and CDR2 YYNGEE. Losses at the gene ends were 4 bases for V and 8 bases for J; bases not matched to a gene: 12. The CDR3 consists of 17 residues. CDR3 bases: TGTGCCAGCAGCCCCCGGACTAGCGGGGTATCTCGGGGGGAGCTGTTTTTT. Its protein product is CASSPRTSGVSRGELFF.

This rearrangement joins TRBV2 to TRBJ1-5; the match to TRBD1 covers 7 bases. Germline-derived CDR1 and CDR2 are SNHLY and FYNNEI. The CDR3 sequence is 13 residues long. V trimming: 4 bases; J trimming: 9 bases; junction bases outside the gene matches: 6. CDR3 DNA sequence: TGTGCCAGCAGTGGACAGGGCACGAGGCCCCAGCATTTT. Amino acid sequence: CASSGQGTRPQHF.

This chain links TRBV9 with TRBJ1-2; D is perhaps TRBD1 (5 bases). This CDR3 spans 15 amino acids. Germline V gives CDR1 SGDLS, CDR2 YYNGEE. V gave up 3 bases and J gave up 4 bases, with 16 bases separating them. The CDR3 DNA is TGTGCCAGCAGCGCCCGATCGACAGAGACCTATGGCTACACCTTC. Translating it yields CASSARSTETYGYTF.

V and J are TRBV27 and TRBJ1-1; 9 nucleotides align to TRBD1. This CDR3 has 15 amino acids. The germline CDR1 and CDR2 sequences are MNHEY and SMNVEV (reference sequence). J was trimmed by 6 bases and V by 6 bases; bases with no gene match: 11. DNA for the CDR3: TGTGCCAGCAGCCTTGGGACAGGGAAAACTGCTGAAGCTTTCTTT. Translating it yields CASSLGTGKTAEAFF.

The J gene is TRBJ1-5, the V gene TRBV19; 12 bases are shared with TRBD1. The CDR3 spans 16 residues. J gave up 6 bases and V 4 bases, and 7 bases lay outside the gene matches. Germline lookup yields CDR1 LNHDA and CDR2 SQIVND (reference sequence). CDR3 DNA sequence: TGTGCCAGTAGTACCTCAGGGACAGGGGGCACTCAGCCCCAGCATTTT. It encodes CASSTSGTGGTQPQHF.

The chain uses TRBV3-1 (or the pseudogene TRBV3-2) and TRBJ2-2; D unclear. V gave up 6 bases and J gave up 2 bases, with 4 bases separating them. Germline CDR1 reads LGHDT; CDR2 reads YNNKEL (reference sequence). CDR3 length equals 12 residues. The CDR3 region is CASRANTGELFF. CDR3 nucleotides: TGTGCCAGCAGGGCTAACACCGGGGAGCTGTTTTTT.

CDR3 nucleotides: TGTGCCAGCAGCTCCGGGAACGAGCAGTACTTC. Amino acid sequence: CASSSGNEQYF. The rearrangement links TRBV13 to TRBJ2-7, with a possible D match to TRBD2 (5 bases). The CDR3 runs 11 residues. Germline V lookup: CDR1 PRHDT, CDR2 FYEKMQ (reference sequence). The germline V and J ends were trimmed by 4 bases and 5 bases, with 6 bases remaining between them.

The genes are TRBV6-5 and TRBJ1-1, with 7 bases that match TRBD1. The V gene end was trimmed by 4 bases and the J gene end by 5 bases; junction bases not matched to a gene: 4. CDR1 is MNHEY and CDR2 is SVGAGI in the germline V gene. CDR3 length equals 13 residues. The DNA of the CDR3 is TGTGCCAGCAGTTTCACAGGGGAAACTGAAGCTTTCTTT. Translating gives CASSFTGETEAFF.

This chain joins TRBV7-2 and TRBJ1-1, with D hard to call. In germline, CDR1 is SGHTA, CDR2 FQGNSA. The CDR3 loop spans 12 amino acids. The V and J ends lost 4 bases and 3 bases respectively, with 6 bases between them. CDR3: CASSSPYTEAFF. The CDR3 nucleotides read TGTGCCAGCAGCTCCCCCTACACTGAAGCTTTCTTT.

CDR3 DNA sequence: TGTGCCAGCAGTGGTCCCCCCCTCCAGGGTGAGCAGTTCTTC. Encoded protein: CASSGPPLQGEQFF. The chain joins TRBV28 to TRBJ2-1; a weak D match, TRBD1 (5 bases). V was clipped by 5 bases and J by 9 bases, with 17 bases between them. Per the germline V gene, CDR1 is MDHEN and CDR2 is SYDVKM. The CDR3 consists of 14 residues.

The chain couples TRBV28 to TRBJ1-1; 9 bases match TRBD1. The trim removed 10 bases at V and 11 bases at J, leaving 11 bases unmatched. CDR1 is MDHEN, CDR2 SYDVKM, per germline. The CDR3 spans 12 residues. CDR3 coding DNA: TGTGCCATCATAGTACAGGGGGCGCGGGCTTTCTTT. Amino acids: CAIIVQGARAFF.

The chain carries TRBV6-5 and TRBJ1-2; D is perhaps TRBD1 (6 bases). The CDR3 is 14 amino acids. Trimming took off 5 bases at V and 6 bases at J, with 16 bases between the two ends. Per germline, CDR1 MNHEY and CDR2 SVGAGI. CDR3 sequence (DNA): TGTGCCAGCAGTAGAAGTGTCGGGGGGCATGGCTACACCTTC. Residues: CASSRSVGGHGYTF.

This clone was counted between two and nine times. J is TRBJ1-1 and V is TRBV27; 8 bases match TRBD1. J lost 5 bases, V lost 2 bases, and 1 base had no gene match. This CDR3 comprises 13 residues. Germline CDR1 and CDR2: MNHEY and SMNVEV (reference sequence). CDR3 protein: CASSLTGGTEAFF. The CDR3 bases are TGTGCCAGCAGTTTAACAGGGGGTACTGAAGCTTTCTTT.

The genes are TRBV5-6 and TRBJ2-5, with D uncertain. V gave up 4 bases and J gave up 5 bases, with 15 bases separating them. The CDR3 sequence is 14 residues long. Per the germline V gene, CDR1 is SGHDT and CDR2 is YYEEEE. CDR3 in amino acids: CASSIYRPQETQYF. Here the CDR3 DNA reads TGTGCCAGCAGCATATACAGACCCCAGGAGACCCAGTACTTC.

As regards this clone: A much larger clone is a single base away; this may be a read error. The chain links TRBV7-9 to TRBJ1-6, with 7 bases identical to TRBD1. Germline trimming cut 4 bases from V and 15 bases from J; bases unmatched to any gene: 12. Germline assignment: CDR1 SEHNR and CDR2 FQNEAQ (reference sequence). The CDR3 totals 14 residues. The CDR3 nucleotides are TGTGCCAGCAGCTCCGGGGCAGGGGGGCAGGTCCTCCACTTT. It specifies CASSSGAGGQVLHF.

The chain combines TRBV2 with TRBJ1-4, with TRBD1 as a possible D gene (5 bases). CDR1 and CDR2 from the germline V gene are SNHLY and FYNNEI. There are 16 residues in the CDR3. CDR3 bases: TGTGCATCATTAGACAGTTTTACTGCAACTAATGAAAAACTGTTTTTT. It is translated as CASLDSFTATNEKLFF.

The V call is TRBV30, the J call TRBJ1-6, with D maybe TRBD1 (6 bases). The V and J ends lost 0 bases and 4 bases respectively, with 13 bases between them. The CDR3 contains 16 residues. Germline CDR1 GTSNPN, CDR2 SVGIG (reference sequence). The CDR3 region is CAWSVLGARYNSPLHF. The CDR3 nucleotides are TGTGCCTGGAGTGTGTTGGGGGCAAGGTATAATTCACCCCTCCACTTT.

The rearrangement uses TRBV6-2 or TRBV6-3 and TRBJ1-2, with TRBD1 identical over 7 bases. Germline CDR1 is MNHEY and CDR2 is SVGEGT. The V gene end was trimmed by 6 bases and the J gene end by 6 bases; junction bases not matched to a gene: 22. The CDR3 totals 18 residues. The CDR3 spells CASSHGEGQVILFDGYTF. The CDR3 DNA sequence: TGTGCCAGCAGCCACGGGGAAGGACAGGTCATTTTGTTTGATGGCTACACCTTC.

The V and J genes are TRBV2 and TRBJ1-1; TRBD1 might be the D (6 bases). The CDR3 runs 14 residues. The V end lost 5 bases, the J end lost 1 base, and 11 bases lay between the germline ends. CDR1 is SNHLY, CDR2 FYNNEI, per germline. CDR3 in amino acids: CASSLQGSNTEAFF. The CDR3 DNA is TGTGCCAGCAGTTTACAGGGCTCGAACACTGAAGCTTTCTTT.

The V and J genes are TRBV7-8 and TRBJ1-4, with TRBD1 matching over 8 bases. Germline-derived CDR1 and CDR2 are SGHVS and FQNEAQ. The CDR3 sequence is 19 residues long. Losses at the gene ends were 4 bases for V and 0 bases for J; bases not matched to a gene: 13. CDR3 in DNA: TGTGCCAGCAGCTGGGGGACAGGACCGGGACCTACAACTAATGAAAAACTGTTTTTT. As protein: CASSWGTGPGPTTNEKLFF.

This sequence joins TRBV5-1 and TRBJ1-6; D is perhaps TRBD1 (6 bases). V gave up 4 bases and J gave up 9 bases, with 20 bases separating them. CDR1 is SGHRS, CDR2 YFSETQ, per germline. This CDR3 region has 16 residues. The CDR3 protein is CASSTTTGPTLSPLHF. For the CDR3, the DNA is TGCGCCAGCAGCACGACGACAGGCCCTACCCTTTCACCCCTCCACTTT.

The V and J genes are TRBV19 and TRBJ1-2, with 8 bases that match TRBD1. Germline CDR1 reads LNHDA; CDR2 reads SQIVND (reference sequence). This CDR3 region has 18 residues. The ends lost 5 bases at V and 3 bases at J; junction bases unmatched: 17. The CDR3 DNA reads as TGTGCCAGTAGTCCCAGGACAGGGACCTACGTCTCTCACTATGGCTACACCTTC. As protein: CASSPRTGTYVSHYGYTF.